What follows describes a single T cell receptor beta chain. This entry belongs to a study of technical replicates of blood from a few donors. The CDR3 has 15 residues. The germline CDR1 and CDR2 sequences are ENHRY and SYGVKD. The V gene end was trimmed by 2 bases and the J gene end by 4 bases; junction bases not matched to a gene: 7. Clones were read by immunoSEQ multiplex PCR, and TCRdb kept only the in-frame ones, dropping some. The sample comprises tens of thousands of clones, about 97% of which are singletons, and 0.15% to 0.25% rests with the top ten. This sequence joins TRBV10-3 and TRBJ1-1; 7 bases match TRBD1. Sequencing used T cells isolated from PBMCs. The receptor was isolated from a human donor in good health. The CDR3 protein is CAISEPDRVGTEAFF. The CDR3 DNA sequence: TGTGCCATCAGTGAGCCTGACAGGGTGGGCACTGAAGCTTTCTTT.